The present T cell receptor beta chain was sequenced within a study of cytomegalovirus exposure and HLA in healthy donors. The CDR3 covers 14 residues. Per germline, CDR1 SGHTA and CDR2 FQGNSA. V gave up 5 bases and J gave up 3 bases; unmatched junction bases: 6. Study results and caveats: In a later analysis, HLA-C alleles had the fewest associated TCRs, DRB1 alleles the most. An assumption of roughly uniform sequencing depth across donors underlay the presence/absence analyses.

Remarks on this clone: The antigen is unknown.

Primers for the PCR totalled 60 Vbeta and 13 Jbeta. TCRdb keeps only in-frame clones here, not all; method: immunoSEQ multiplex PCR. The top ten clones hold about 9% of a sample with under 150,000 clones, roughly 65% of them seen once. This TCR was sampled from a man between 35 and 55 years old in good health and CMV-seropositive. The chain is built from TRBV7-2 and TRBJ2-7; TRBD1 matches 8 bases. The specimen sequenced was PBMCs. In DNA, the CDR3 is TGTGCCAGCAGCGCGGACAGGGTCTACTACGAGCAGTACTTC. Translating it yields CASSADRVYYEQYF.